Presented here are 22 T cell receptor beta chains from one specimen sequenced in a study of cytomegalovirus exposure and HLA in healthy donors. PCR amplification relied on 60 Vbeta primers (plus 13 Jbeta primers). Some clones are missing from TCRdb's copy, which holds only in-frame ones; the method was immunoSEQ multiplex PCR. The sample has roughly 100,000 clones, 70% to 75% seen once. Sequencing was performed on PBMCs. These receptors all come from a woman under 30 in good health and CMV-seropositive.

The chain uses TRBV11-2 and TRBJ2-1, with D possibly matching TRBD2 (6 bases). V shed 4 bases and J shed 8 bases, with 18 bases lying between them. The V gene's germline CDR1 is SGHAT and CDR2 FQNNGV. The CDR3 has 15 amino acids. In nucleotides, the CDR3 is TGTGCCAGCAGCTCCACCGGGACTCGGGGCGATGAGCAGTTCTTC. Translation: CASSSTGTRGDEQFF.

The V and J genes are TRBV2 and TRBJ2-7, with a possible D match to TRBD2 (6 bases). The CDR3 consists of 12 residues. CDR1 is SNHLY and CDR2 is FYNNEI in the germline V gene. Trimming took off 8 bases at V and 0 bases at J, with 8 bases between the two ends. In nucleotides, the CDR3 is TGTGCCAGCCAGGGAGGCTCCTACGAGCAGTACTTC. This gives the protein CASQGGSYEQYF.

This chain uses TRBV6-1 with TRBJ2-3; D possibly corresponds to TRBD1 (5 bases). CDR1 and CDR2 from the germline V gene are MNHNS and SASEGT. The CDR3 has 18 residues. Trimming took 3 bases from V and 0 from J, leaving 19 bases between them. The CDR3 protein is CASSDAVLTAPSTDTQYF. The DNA of the CDR3 is TGTGCCAGCAGTGATGCCGTTCTGACAGCCCCGAGCACAGATACGCAGTATTTT.

This clone was observed a few times. V is TRBV5-4 and J is TRBJ2-5, with D possibly being TRBD1 (6 bases). With 4 bases removed from V and 5 bases from J, the gap between germline ends came to 21 bases. This CDR3 is 16 amino acids long. CDR1 SGHNT and CDR2 YYREEE come from the germline V gene (reference sequence). The CDR3 DNA reads as TGTGCCAGCAGCCCTGGACAGAACTATCCGGGCGAGACCCAGTACTTC. This sequence encodes CASSPGQNYPGETQYF.

V and J are TRBV7-9 and TRBJ2-7; maybe TRBD2 (6 bases). The germline V and J ends were trimmed by 5 bases and 5 bases, with 16 bases remaining between them. CDR1 and CDR2 (germline): SEHNR, FQNEAQ (reference sequence). The CDR3 extends over 14 amino acids. The CDR3 protein is CASSLGGGVDEQYF. CDR3 DNA sequence: TGTGCCAGCAGCCTGGGGGGTGGGGTGGACGAGCAGTACTTC.

This chain joins TRBV6-1 and TRBJ2-7, with D possibly TRBD1 on 5 matching bases. The V gene lost 4 bases and the J gene lost 6 bases, with 19 bases spanning the gap. Germline CDR1 and CDR2: MNHNS and SASEGT. The CDR3 is 15 amino acids. CDR3 in amino acids: CASSVTGAAKSEQYF. Written as DNA, the CDR3 is TGTGCCAGCAGTGTGACTGGGGCGGCAAAATCCGAGCAGTACTTC.

The chain recombines TRBV6-1 with TRBJ2-3; D not resolved. The V end lost 6 bases, the J end lost 6 bases, and 13 bases lay between the germline ends. Germline lookup yields CDR1 MNHNS and CDR2 SASEGT. The CDR3 spans 13 residues. As DNA, the CDR3 is TGTGCCAGCAGGACTTTCGTAAGGGATACGCAGTATTTT. This encodes CASRTFVRDTQYF.

V is TRBV5-4 and J is TRBJ1-2, with D tentatively TRBD1 (6 bases). Germline V gives CDR1 SGHNT, CDR2 YYREEE (reference sequence). The V gene lost 0 bases and the J gene lost 8 bases, with 23 bases spanning the gap. The length of the CDR3 is 17 residues. CDR3 in DNA: TGTGCCAGCAGCTTGGGATTTACAGGGTCGAAAACTGGGGGCTACACCTTC. This codes for CASSLGFTGSKTGGYTF.

This rearrangement joins TRBV27 to TRBJ2-7, with D maybe TRBD2 (8 bases). The CDR3 loop spans 17 amino acids. The germline V gene has CDR1 MNHEY and CDR2 SMNVEV (reference sequence). V was pared by 6 bases and J by 2 bases, with 23 bases between. CDR3 DNA: TGTGCCAGCAGGAGGGACAGCCGGACTAGCCTCACCTACGAGCAGTACTTC. Translating it yields CASRRDSRTSLTYEQYF.

The chain combines TRBV18 with TRBJ1-2, with 10 bases aligning to TRBD1. Trimming removed 6 bases from V and 5 bases from J; junction bases left unmatched: 9. The CDR3 loop spans 15 amino acids. The V gene's germline CDR1 is KGHSH and CDR2 LQKENI. The CDR3 sequence: CASSRDRGEEYGYTF. For the CDR3, the DNA is TGTGCCAGCTCGCGGGACAGGGGTGAGGAGTATGGCTACACCTTC.

This clone occurred once. The chain couples TRBV2 to TRBJ1-5; the D is unclear. The CDR3 loop spans 13 amino acids. CDR1 SNHLY and CDR2 FYNNEI come from the germline V gene. V was shortened by 2 bases and J by 5 bases, with 7 bases between the two germline ends. CDR3: CASSEWSDQPQHF. The CDR3 DNA follows: TGTGCCAGCAGTGAATGGAGTGATCAGCCCCAGCATTTT. The full variable domain, rest sourced from reference TRBV2 and TRBJ1-5, is EPEVTQTPSHQVTQMGQEVILRCVPISNHLYFYWYRQILGQKVEFLVSFYNNEISEKSEIFDDQFSVERPDGSNFTLKIRSTKLEDSAMYFCASSEWSDQPQHFGDGTRLSIL.

This clone is labeled medium-sized. The genes are TRBV4-3 and TRBJ2-6, with 7 bases identical to TRBD1. The germline V gene has CDR1 LGHNA and CDR2 YSLEER. V lost 0 bases, J lost 4 bases, and 3 bases stayed unmatched. This CDR3 region has 16 residues. The CDR3 nucleotides are TGCGCCAGCAGCCAAGAGACAGGGACGGGGGCCAACGTCCTGACTTTC. Translating gives CASSQETGTGANVLTF.

The rearrangement uses TRBV9 and TRBJ2-7; 11 bases are shared with TRBD2. This CDR3 has 15 amino acids. Per the germline V gene, CDR1 is SGDLS and CDR2 is YYNGEE. J gave up 3 bases and V 3 bases, and 5 bases lay outside the gene matches. The CDR3 DNA follows: TGTGCCAGCAGCGCCGGGACTAGCGGATACTACGAGCAGTACTTC. Amino acid sequence: CASSAGTSGYYEQYF.

This clone was counted between two and nine times. The V call is TRBV18, the J call TRBJ2-3, with D maybe TRBD1 (6 bases). Germline V gives CDR1 KGHSH, CDR2 LQKENI. The ends were cut back, 0 bases at V and 6 bases at J, with 7 bases in the middle. CDR3 length: 13 residues. In DNA, the CDR3 is TGTGCCAGCTCACCACCGGGGGCCGATACGCAGTATTTT. Its translation is CASSPPGADTQYF.

V is TRBV6-5 and J is TRBJ2-1; 14 bases are shared with TRBD2. This CDR3 region has 16 residues. Germline V gene data show CDR1 as MNHEY and CDR2 as SVGAGI. V shed 0 bases, J shed 8 bases, and the junction held 3 bases outside the gene matches. As DNA, the CDR3 is TGTGCCAGCAGTTACTCGACGGGACTAGCGGGAGATGAGCAGTTCTTC. Translating gives CASSYSTGLAGDEQFF.

The genes are TRBV12-5 and TRBJ2-5; 8 bases align to TRBD2. The CDR3 has 14 amino acids. The V gene end was trimmed by 6 bases and the J gene end by 4 bases; junction bases not matched to a gene: 7. CDR1 and CDR2 (germline): LGHNT, FRNRAP. The CDR3 sequence is CASGPGGGRETQYF. CDR3 nucleotides: TGTGCTAGTGGGCCCGGGGGGGGGCGAGAGACCCAGTACTTC.

This chain links TRBV6-5 with TRBJ1-5; the D gene is possibly TRBD1 (6 bases). The CDR3 is made up of 14 amino acids. V lost 10 bases, J lost 0 bases, and 13 bases lay in between. Per the germline V gene, CDR1 is MNHEY and CDR2 is SVGAGI. The CDR3 DNA reads as TGTGCCACCCGACACAGGGATAGCAATCAGCCCCAGCATTTT. Translation gives CATRHRDSNQPQHF.

This clone has just a few counts. The rearrangement links TRBV7-3 to TRBJ2-1; TRBD2 is a possible D gene (5 bases). Germline values: CDR1 SGHTA, CDR2 FQGTGA. The CDR3 extends over 15 amino acids. The germline V and J ends were trimmed by 0 bases and 2 bases, with 8 bases remaining between them. The DNA of the CDR3 is TGTGCCAGCAGCTTAACTAGGGAGACCTACAATGAGCAGTTCTTC. It specifies CASSLTRETYNEQFF.

The chain couples TRBV10-2 to TRBJ2-5, with 13 nucleotides matching TRBD2. The germline V gene encodes CDR1 WSHSY and CDR2 SAAADI. CDR3 size: 15 residues. V was clipped by 6 bases and J by 4 bases; unmatched bases: 5. Here the CDR3 DNA reads TGCGCCAGCAGGGGGACTAGCGGGATCGGAGAGACCCAGTACTTC. It specifies CASRGTSGIGETQYF.

As for this clone: The sample contains more than one DNA sequence encoding this CDR3. This chain joins TRBV9 and TRBJ2-7; D gene unclear. The CDR3 has 15 residues. With 4 bases removed from V and 1 base from J, the gap between germline ends came to 15 bases. Germline V gives CDR1 SGDLS, CDR2 YYNGEE. In DNA, the CDR3 is TGTGCCAGCAGCACCCAACCAAGCCCATCCTACGAGCAGTACTTC. Residues: CASSTQPSPSYEQYF. The variable domain in full, with the rest retrieved from reference TRBV9 and TRBJ2-7, is DSGVTQTPKHLITATGQRVTLRCSPRSGDLSVYWYQQSLDQGLQFLIQYYNGEERAKGNILERFSAQQFPDLHSELNLSSLELGDSALYFCASSTQPSPSYEQYFGPGTRLTVT.

The count of this clone is one. The V gene is TRBV7-3, the J gene TRBJ2-2; TRBD1 matches 9 bases. This CDR3 contains 15 residues. V lost 4 bases and J lost 2; bases outside the gene matches: 2. Germline CDR1 and CDR2: SGHTA and FQGTGA. CDR3 nucleotides: TGTGCCAGCAGCTATACAGGGGGCAACACCGGGGAGCTGTTTTTT. It codes for CASSYTGGNTGELFF.

For the CDR3, the DNA is TGTGCCAGCAGCGTAGGCCCGACGGGCGGGGAGACCCAGTACTTC. Its translation is CASSVGPTGGETQYF. This chain links TRBV9 with TRBJ2-5; a possible D gene is TRBD2 (5 bases). Germline V lookup: CDR1 SGDLS, CDR2 YYNGEE. CDR3 length: 15 amino acids. Deletions cut 0 bases from V and 5 bases from J, with 14 bases between.